The 9 T cell receptor beta chains below were found in one sample sequenced in a study of CD8+CD57+ T cells in acquired aplastic anemia. Individuals selected for sequencing had exhibited CD8+CD57+ cell expansion on flow cytometry. Investigators profiled TCR beta VDJ and CDR3 from genomic DNA template. TCRdb re-analysed the reads in MiXCR, keeping a single row per CDR3 protein. Of 260,000 or so distinct CDR3 sequences detected, roughly 82% appear once; the ten largest clones hold about 41%. Sequencing was performed on sorted CD4+, CD8+, or CD8+CD57+ T cells (not recorded which) from PBMCs. The receptor set was obtained from a human donor with aplastic anemia.

This clonotype was counted between two and nine times. The chain has TRBV7-8 and TRBJ2-5, with TRBD2 matching 9 bases. The CDR3 length is 14 residues. Looked up from germline, CDR1 is SGHVS and CDR2 is FQNEAQ. After removal of 10 bases from V and 5 bases from J, the junction contained 11 bases not matched to a gene. In DNA form, the CDR3 reads TGTGCCACCAGTTTAGCGGGAGAGCACGAGACCCAGTACTTC. Translation: CATSLAGEHETQYF.

Notes on this clonotype: The junction shows a germline mismatch at one end, possibly a read error. This CDR3 is CASSSTGGPHNEQF. The CDR3 DNA is TGTGCCAGCAGCTCGACAGGGGGTCCCCACAATGAGCAGTTT. The chain combines TRBV7-9 with TRBJ2-3; 9 nucleotides agree with TRBD1. Germline CDR1 SEHNR, CDR2 FQNEAQ (reference sequence). This CDR3 has 14 amino acids.

On this clonotype: This CDR3 fails to terminate in the conserved phenylalanine or tryptophan, so it likely reflects a read error. No DNA is shown, since the ends of the CDR3 on it are uncertain; the CDR3 is the one TCRdb lists. The chain couples TRBV2 to TRBJ2-5; the table's D call TRBD1 went unverified against the DNA. From germline, CDR1 is SNHLY and CDR2 FYNNEI. The CDR3 is 15 residues long, ends included. CDR3 in amino acids: CASGDEGTDTQYFGP.

The gene calls are TRBV11-3 and TRBJ2-1, with 7 positions matching TRBD1. With V trimmed by 6 bases and J by 8 bases, 7 bases remained unmatched. Germline values: CDR1 SGHNT, CDR2 YENEEA. The CDR3 sequence is 13 residues long. In DNA form, the CDR3 reads TGTGCCAGCAGTGACAGGGCAGGCCATGAGCAGTTCTTC. Translated, it gives CASSDRAGHEQFF.

This clonotype has more than one count but fewer than ten. This chain connects TRBV7-9 to TRBJ2-5, with a weak D call TRBD2 (6 bases). CDR3 size: 13 residues. Germline V lookup: CDR1 SEHNR, CDR2 FQNEAQ (reference sequence). Trimming shortened V by 11 bases and J by 5 bases, and 18 bases separated the two germline ends. CDR3 in DNA: TGTGCCTACGAGGTAGCGGCTAGGGAGACCCAGTACTTC. This gives the protein CAYEVAARETQYF.

V gene TRBV7-9 combines with J gene TRBJ2-7; D assignment may be TRBD1 or TRBD2 (5 bases each). This CDR3 is 13 amino acids long. In germline, CDR1 is SEHNR, CDR2 FQNEAQ (reference sequence). The CDR3 DNA reads as TGTGCCAGCAGCTTCCAAAGAAGCGAGGGGCACGATGTC. Its protein is CASSFQRSEGHDV.

This chain joins TRBV7-3 and TRBJ2-6; tentatively, D is TRBD2 (6 bases). V dropped 7 bases and J dropped 13 bases, with 29 bases sitting between them. From germline, CDR1 is SGHTA and CDR2 FQGTGA. CDR3 size: 17 residues. As DNA, the CDR3 is TGTGCCAGCACCCTCGGGAGAGTCCCCACAGATGCGCAGGTCCTGACTTTC. It is translated as CASTLGRVPTDAQVLTF.

This chain connects TRBV4-1 to TRBJ2-3; D unclear. Per the germline V gene, CDR1 is MGHRA and CDR2 is YSYEKL. V shed 4 bases and J shed 4 bases, with 12 bases lying between them. The CDR3 spans 14 residues. CDR3 region: CASSLDLMADTQYF. The DNA of the CDR3 is TGCGCCAGCAGCCTAGACTTGATGGCAGATACGCAGTATTTT.

Comment on this clonotype: The conserved phenylalanine or tryptophan normally closing the CDR3 is absent here, so this likely arose from a read error. No DNA is shown, since the ends of the CDR3 on it are uncertain; the CDR3 is the one TCRdb lists. This chain connects TRBV7-9 to TRBJ2-3; the table's D call, TRBD1, was not checked against the DNA. Germline values: CDR1 SEHNR, CDR2 FQNEAQ (reference sequence). The CDR3 contains 13 residues when both ends are counted. The CDR3 spells CASSLGGGERPPL.